This T cell receptor (beta chain) was obtained from a study of T cell responses to AZD1222 COVID-19 vaccine. Findings of the study overall: Two AZD1222 administrations were followed by greater Spike-specific TCR breadth and depth. Just five or six AZD1222 recipients were seropositive at baseline. The repertoires were collected only after the peak T cell response. Clonal diversity was possibly underestimated, and the donors were mostly white British, with more females.

About this clone itself: The antigen remains undetermined.

Profiling relied on immunoSEQ multiplex PCR, and the TCRdb table lists in-frame clones only, not all of them. Of roughly 100,000 clones in the sample, around nine tenths are singletons; the top ten hold about 3.1%. The origin of this receptor is an adult who received the MenACWY meningococcal vaccine as a control. Specimen: peripheral blood, collected 28 days after the second dose of the MenACWY control vaccine.

The CDR3 sequence is CASSQATGVIYEQYF. The CDR3 region has the DNA TGTGCCAGCAGCCAAGCGACAGGGGTCATCTACGAGCAGTACTTC. The V and J genes are TRBV3-1 (or the pseudogene TRBV3-2) and TRBJ2-7, with 8 bases fitting TRBD1. J gave up 3 bases and V 1 base, and 5 bases lay outside the gene matches. CDR3 size: 15 residues. Germline lookup yields CDR1 LGHDT and CDR2 YNNKEL (reference sequence).